Following are 21 T cell receptor beta chains from one sample sequenced in a study of cytomegalovirus exposure and HLA in healthy donors. With 60 Vbeta and 13 Jbeta primers, the PCR was carried out. The protocol was immunoSEQ multiplex PCR, while the TCRdb copy is restricted to in-frame clones and leaves out a portion. The sample shows over 150,000 clones, approximately 84% of them seen only once. The sequenced sample was PBMCs. These receptors were obtained from a woman in her 50s in good health and CMV-seropositive.

The rearrangement links TRBV5-5 to TRBJ2-1; 7 bases fit TRBD1. CDR3 length: 15 residues. Germline V CDR1 and CDR2: SGHKS, YYEKEE (reference sequence). Trimming took 4 bases from V and 8 from J; bases not matched to a gene: 12. Here the CDR3 DNA reads TGTGCCAGCAGCCTATCACCGGGACAGCAACATGAGCAGTTCTTC. This encodes CASSLSPGQQHEQFF. The full variable domain, completed using reference TRBV5-5 and TRBJ2-1, is DAGVTQSPTHLIKTRGQQVTLRCSPISGHKSVSWYQQVLGQGPQFIFQYYEKEERGRGNFPDRFSARQFPNYSSELNVNALLLGDSALYLCASSLSPGQQHEQFFGPGTRLTVL.

This sequence joins TRBV11-1 and TRBJ2-5; 9 bases are shared with TRBD1. Per the germline V gene, CDR1 is SGHAT and CDR2 is FQDESV (reference sequence). CDR3 length: 14 residues. V lost 4 bases to trimming and J lost 5 bases; unmatched junction nucleotides: 5. CDR3 sequence (DNA): TGTGCCAGCAGCTCCTACAGGGGGCGGGAGACCCAGTACTTC. Encoded protein: CASSSYRGRETQYF. The full variable domain, completed using reference TRBV11-1 and TRBJ2-5, is EAEVAQSPRYKITEKSQAVAFWCDPISGHATLYWYRQILGQGPELLVQFQDESVVDDSQLPKDRFSAERLKGVDSTLKIQPAELGDSAMYLCASSSYRGRETQYFGPGTRLLVL.

Written as DNA, the CDR3 is TGCGCCAGCAGCTCGCCCTCCGTTAGTCCAGATACGCAGTATTTT. Its protein product is CASSSPSVSPDTQYF. The genes are TRBV5-1 and TRBJ2-3; D is unresolved. CDR1 is SGHRS and CDR2 is YFSETQ in the germline V gene. V dropped 3 bases and J dropped 4 bases, with 15 bases sitting between them. The CDR3 covers 15 residues. Supplemented by reference TRBV5-1 and TRBJ2-3, the full variable domain reads KAGVTQTPRYLIKTRGQQVTLSCSPISGHRSVSWYQQTPGQGLQFLFEYFSETQRNKGNFPGRFSGRQFSNSRSEMNVSTLELGDSALYLCASSSPSVSPDTQYFGPGTRLTVL.

This clone appeared once. The V gene is TRBV19, the J gene TRBJ1-5, with D uncertain. The ends were cut back, 5 bases at V and 6 bases at J, with 20 bases in the middle. This CDR3 spans 16 amino acids. The germline CDR1 and CDR2 sequences are LNHDA and SQIVND (reference sequence). CDR3 residues: CASSFIGEGGRQPQHF. Here the CDR3 DNA reads TGTGCCAGTAGTTTTATCGGGGAGGGCGGACGTCAGCCCCAGCATTTT.

The V gene is TRBV30, the J gene TRBJ1-1, with 9 nucleotides matching TRBD1. CDR3 length equals 13 residues. V shed 4 bases and J 4 bases; nucleotides not matched to a gene: 4. Per the germline V gene, CDR1 is GTSNPN and CDR2 is SVGIG (reference sequence). The DNA for the CDR3 is TGTGCCTGGATGGGACAGGGCGTCACTGAAGCTTTCTTT. This translates into CAWMGQGVTEAFF.

This chain joins TRBV2 and TRBJ2-7, with D possibly being TRBD1 (6 bases). Germline CDR1 and CDR2: SNHLY and FYNNEI. The CDR3 is 15 amino acids. The germline V and J ends were trimmed by 3 bases and 7 bases, with 19 bases remaining between them. In DNA form, the CDR3 reads TGTGCCAGCAGTGAGATGACAGGCGCCCTGGGGGAGCAGTACTTC. Translating gives CASSEMTGALGEQYF.

The chain recombines TRBV11-2 with TRBJ2-3; D unclear. CDR3 length: 14 residues. CDR1 SGHAT and CDR2 FQNNGV come from the germline V gene. V was shortened by 5 bases and J by 0 bases, with 9 bases between the two germline ends. The CDR3 spells CASSPTRSTDTQYF. In DNA form, the CDR3 reads TGTGCCAGCAGCCCCACGAGAAGCACAGATACGCAGTATTTT.

This CDR3 is CAISAGGTFSGANVLTF. For the CDR3, the DNA is TGTGCCATCAGTGCTGGCGGGACTTTCTCTGGGGCCAACGTCCTGACTTTC. The V gene is TRBV10-3, the J gene TRBJ2-6, with a possible D match to TRBD2 (6 bases). CDR1 and CDR2 (germline): ENHRY, SYGVKD. The CDR3 runs to 17 residues. Trimming took 4 bases from V and 0 from J, leaving 13 bases between them.

The V call is TRBV5-1, the J call TRBJ1-2; D unclear. Trimming removed 1 base from V and 0 bases from J, with 10 bases in between. CDR1 and CDR2 from the germline V gene are SGHRS and YFSETQ. This CDR3 has 15 residues. CDR3 sequence reads: CASSLTADSNYGYTF. The CDR3, as DNA: TGCGCCAGCAGCTTGACGGCAGACTCTAACTATGGCTACACCTTC.

The J gene is TRBJ2-5, the V gene TRBV28; possibly TRBD1 or TRBD2 for D (5 bases each). The end of the DNA aligns better with TRBJ2-7, so the J call may be wrong. Germline CDR1 and CDR2: MDHEN and SYDVKM. CDR3 length: 15 residues. The CDR3 region has the DNA TGTGCCAGCAGTTTCCTTAGCGCGACTGGGGGCGAGCAGTACTTC. Translated, it gives CASSFLSATGGEQYF.

The chain combines TRBV7-6 with TRBJ2-1; 11 bases match TRBD2. CDR1 and CDR2 (germline): SGHVS, FNYEAQ. J gave up 7 bases and V 5 bases, and 10 bases lay outside the gene matches. This CDR3 is built from 16 residues. CDR3 sequence reads: CASSIQLAGVGNEQFF. The CDR3 DNA follows: TGTGCCAGCAGCATCCAACTAGCGGGAGTGGGGAATGAGCAGTTCTTC.

The V and J genes are TRBV28 and TRBJ1-2; D might be TRBD1 (6 bases). Germline assignment: CDR1 MDHEN and CDR2 SYDVKM. V gave up 8 bases and J gave up 4 bases, with 14 bases separating them. The CDR3 spans 13 residues. The CDR3 nucleotides are TGTGCCAGCGACAGGTGGCCTCCCTATGGCTACACCTTC. Its protein is CASDRWPPYGYTF.

The chain is built from TRBV10-1 and TRBJ1-5; no clear D. Trimming removed 4 bases at V and 5 bases at J, with 9 bases between. Germline CDR1 and CDR2: WNHNN and SYGVQD (reference sequence). The CDR3 consists of 13 residues. The CDR3 DNA follows: TGCGCCAGCAGTGCCGAGGGAGATCAGCCCCAGCATTTT. Translating gives CASSAEGDQPQHF.

The chain uses TRBV5-1 and TRBJ1-1, with 9 nucleotides matching TRBD1. The germline V gene encodes CDR1 SGHRS and CDR2 YFSETQ. The J segment lost 1 base and the V segment lost 4 bases, leaving 8 bases of the junction unmatched. The CDR3 is made up of 16 amino acids. For the CDR3, the DNA is TGCGCCAGCAGCGTCGGGACAGGGACGGCGAACACTGAAGCTTTCTTT. Translating gives CASSVGTGTANTEAFF.

The table lists this clone with a few counts. J is TRBJ2-7 and V is TRBV20-1; the D gene is possibly TRBD1 (6 bases). The CDR3 is 11 amino acids. Germline V CDR1 and CDR2: DFQATT, SNEGSKA (reference sequence). Trimming took 3 bases from V and 7 from J, leaving 10 bases between them. Here the CDR3 reads CSARSRGEQYF. DNA of the CDR3: TGCAGTGCTAGGAGCAGGGGAGAGCAGTACTTC.

The chain carries TRBV28 and TRBJ2-7; 8 nucleotides line up with TRBD1. The CDR3 has 15 residues. Germline V lookup: CDR1 MDHEN, CDR2 SYDVKM. With V trimmed by 4 bases and J by 3 bases, 8 bases remained unmatched. CDR3 DNA sequence: TGTGCCAGCAGTTCACTCCTGACAGGGGTCTACGAGCAGTACTTC. This encodes CASSSLLTGVYEQYF.

This clone was recorded only once. The chain couples TRBV28 to TRBJ1-5; possibly TRBD1 for D (5 bases). The CDR3 sequence is 18 residues long. The germline CDR1 and CDR2 sequences are MDHEN and SYDVKM. V shed 5 bases and J shed 4 bases, with 24 bases lying between them. The CDR3 coding sequence is TGTGCCAGCAGTCCCTCGGGGGGGGGTGGCCCACTTAATCAGCCCCAGCATTTT. Translating gives CASSPSGGGGPLNQPQHF.

The V and J genes are TRBV28 and TRBJ2-3, with D possibly matching TRBD2 (6 bases). Germline V CDR1 and CDR2: MDHEN, SYDVKM. V was cut by 6 bases and J by 1 base, with 17 bases left in between. This CDR3 region has 16 residues. CDR3 sequence: CASRPHRWGGTDTQYF. The DNA for the CDR3 is TGTGCCAGCAGGCCCCACAGGTGGGGGGGCACAGATACGCAGTATTTT.

This clone was observed a few times. The chain joins TRBV27 to TRBJ2-7, with a tentative D call TRBD1 (6 bases). In germline, CDR1 is MNHEY, CDR2 SMNVEV (reference sequence). CDR3 size: 15 residues. V lost 4 bases and J 0 bases, leaving 13 bases between the germline ends. This chain's CDR3 is CASSYRTESSYEQYF. Here the CDR3 DNA reads TGTGCCAGCAGTTACCGGACAGAGTCCTCCTACGAGCAGTACTTC.

The V and J genes are TRBV7-2 and TRBJ2-1; no firm D call. The CDR3 has 11 residues. Germline values: CDR1 SGHTA, CDR2 FQGNSA. Trimming removed 1 base from V and 15 bases from J, with 10 bases in between. This CDR3 reads CASSLGDNPFF. CDR3 nucleotide sequence: TGTGCCAGCAGCTTAGGAGATAATCCGTTCTTC.

The chain combines TRBV19 with TRBJ1-1, with D uncertain. The germline CDR1 and CDR2 sequences are LNHDA and SQIVND (reference sequence). The CDR3 sequence is 13 residues long. V lost 2 bases, J lost 2 bases, and 6 bases lay in between. The CDR3 loop reads CASSITDNTEAFF. Written as DNA, the CDR3 is TGTGCCAGTAGTATAACAGATAACACTGAAGCTTTCTTT. Variable domain in full (rest from reference TRBV19 and TRBJ1-1): DGGITQSPKYLFRKEGQNVTLSCEQNLNHDAMYWYRQDPGQGLRLIYYSQIVNDFQKGDIAEGYSVSREKKESFPLTVTSAQKNPTAFYLCASSITDNTEAFFGQGTRLTVV.